Sequencing of this T cell receptor beta chain was carried out in a study of T cell responses to AZD1222 COVID-19 vaccine. Study results and caveats: Among spike-specific TCRs, nearly half reportedly target unmutated variant regions. Vaccine-related CD4 TCRs covered spike, predominating at 160-218 and 743-854. No repertoire was sampled before or during the peak T cell response, only after it.

Germline loops: CDR1 LGHNA, CDR2 YNFKEQ. The CDR3 sequence is 16 residues long. V was cut by 0 bases and J by 6 bases, with 12 bases left in between. Concerning this clone itself: The antigen remains undetermined.

Assay used: immunoSEQ multiplex PCR; TCRdb lists only in-frame clones, some missing. In the table there are more than 85,000 clones, over 80% of which are singletons. This clonotype was sampled from an adult in good health. This sample comprised peripheral blood, obtained on day 0 of AZD1222 vaccination. The genes are TRBV4-2 and TRBJ1-6; D unclear. In DNA, the CDR3 is TGTGCCAGCAGCCAAGATGGTGGGCGGCTTAATTCACCCCTCCACTTT. Encoded protein: CASSQDGGRLNSPLHF.